This T cell receptor (beta chain) is drawn from a study of blood T cell repertoires in COVID-19. Whole-study context: Samples of COVID-19 (acute and convalescent) were obtained from the United States, Italy and Spain. Sources were T cells, B-cell-depleted T cells, or PBMCs; the material itself was cDNA or gDNA.

Original methodology: Reference gene primer amplification in the assay estimated nucleated cell counts. The method was immunoSEQ multiplex PCR; TCRdb's version includes in-frame clones alone and lacks a portion of them. That table furnishes V, J and clone size, whereas the DNA furnished D and trimming. The profile shows more than 200,000 clones, over 70% of them singletons. The CDR3 sequence is 15 residues long. Germline CDR1 KGHDR, CDR2 SFDVKD. V lost 4 bases and J lost 5; bases outside the gene matches: 4. Specimen: peripheral blood. This receptor was identified in a man in his forties or fifties with active or convalescent COVID-19. V and J are TRBV24-1 and TRBJ2-3; 11 bases are a match to TRBD2. CDR3 sequence: CATSEPGLAGDTQYF. The CDR3 region has the DNA TGTGCCACCAGTGAACCCGGACTAGCGGGAGATACGCAGTATTTT.